This TCR beta chain emerged from a study of patients and donors after allogeneic stem cell transplantation (dated by TCRdb to about 2020). With respect to this clonotype: The clone's antigen remains unknown. Base qualities are not recorded, but no much larger clone differs from it by a single base.

The library came from RT-PCR. The run used a NextSeq 550. Using fastp trimming at Q25 and MiXCR clonotype assembly, TCRdb reanalyzed the public sequencing data and kept in-frame beta chains. Each record represents a unique CDR3 protein, reported with the most common genes and DNA among its rows. For this sample the table gives some 150,000 distinct CDR3 sequences, of which roughly two fifths were detected only once. 50% of the sample is in the top ten clones. The CDR3 runs 19 amino acids, cysteine and phenylalanine included. Here the CDR3 DNA is all that survives: 57 bases in frame from base 1. V and J are trimmed by 6 bases and 1 base, and the gene matches miss 17 bases of the junction. From a lookup of the germline V gene (reference sequence), CDR1 and CDR2 are DFQATT and SNEGSKA.

Sequenced sample: blood, either unsorted or a sorted T cell fraction (not recorded which). This receptor was taken from a human donor who was either an allogeneic HSCT recipient or a stem cell or donor lymphocyte infusion donor (not recorded which). It is not recorded whose cells these are; they may come from a transplant donor. The rearrangement combines TRBV20-1 with TRBJ2-6; TRBD2 fits 8 bases in the junction. The CDR3 here reads CSASMPPGGAVSGANVLTF. The DNA reads TGCAGTGCCTCTATGCCCCCGGGGGGGGCCGTTTCTGGGGCCAACGTCCTGACTTTC.